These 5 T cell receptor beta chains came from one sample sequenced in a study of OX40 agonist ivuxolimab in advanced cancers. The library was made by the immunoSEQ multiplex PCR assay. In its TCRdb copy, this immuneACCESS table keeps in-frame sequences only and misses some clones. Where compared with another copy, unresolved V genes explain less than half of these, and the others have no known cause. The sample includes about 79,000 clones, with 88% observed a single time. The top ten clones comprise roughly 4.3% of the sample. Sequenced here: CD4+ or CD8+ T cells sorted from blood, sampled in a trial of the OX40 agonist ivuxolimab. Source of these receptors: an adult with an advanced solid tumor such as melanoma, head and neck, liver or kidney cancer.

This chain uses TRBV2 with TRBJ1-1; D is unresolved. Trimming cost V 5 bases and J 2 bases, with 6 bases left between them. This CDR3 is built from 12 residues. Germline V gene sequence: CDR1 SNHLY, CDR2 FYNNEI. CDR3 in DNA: TGTGCCAGCAGTAAACTCAACACTGAAGCTTTCTTT. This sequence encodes CASSKLNTEAFF.

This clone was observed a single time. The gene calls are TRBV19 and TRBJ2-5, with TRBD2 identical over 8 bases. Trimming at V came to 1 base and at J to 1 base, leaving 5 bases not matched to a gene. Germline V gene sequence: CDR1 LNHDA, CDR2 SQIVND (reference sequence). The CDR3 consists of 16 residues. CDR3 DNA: TGTGCCAGTAGTATAGGGCTAGCGGGCCGCCAAGAGACCCAGTACTTC. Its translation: CASSIGLAGRQETQYF. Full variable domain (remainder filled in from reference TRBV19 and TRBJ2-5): DGGITQSPKYLFRKEGQNVTLSCEQNLNHDAMYWYRQDPGQGLRLIYYSQIVNDFQKGDIAEGYSVSREKKESFPLTVTSAQKNPTAFYLCASSIGLAGRQETQYFGPGTRLLVL.

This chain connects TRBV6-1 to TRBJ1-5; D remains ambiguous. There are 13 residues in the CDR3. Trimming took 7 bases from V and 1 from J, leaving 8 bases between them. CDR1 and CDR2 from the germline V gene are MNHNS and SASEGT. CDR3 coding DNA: TGTGCCAGCAAGGTGGGGAGCAATCAGCCCCAGCATTTT. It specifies CASKVGSNQPQHF.

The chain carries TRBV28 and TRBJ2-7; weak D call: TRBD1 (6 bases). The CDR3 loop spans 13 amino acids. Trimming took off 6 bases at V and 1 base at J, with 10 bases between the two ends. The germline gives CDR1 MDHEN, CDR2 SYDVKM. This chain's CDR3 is CASRRDTSYEQYF. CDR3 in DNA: TGTGCCAGCAGACGGGACACATCCTACGAGCAGTACTTC. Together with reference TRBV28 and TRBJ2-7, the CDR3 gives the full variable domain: DVKVTQSSRYLVKRTGEKVFLECVQDMDHENMFWYRQDPGLGLRLIYFSYDVKMKEKGDIPEGYSVSREKKERFSLILESASTNQTSMYLCASRRDTSYEQYFGPGTRLTVT.

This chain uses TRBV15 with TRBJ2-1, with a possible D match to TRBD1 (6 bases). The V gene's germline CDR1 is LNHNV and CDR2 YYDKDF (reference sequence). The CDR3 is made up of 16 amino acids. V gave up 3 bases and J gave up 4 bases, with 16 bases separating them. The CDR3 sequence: CATSSADGTLYNEQFF. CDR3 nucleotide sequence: TGTGCCACCAGCAGCGCGGACGGGACATTATACAATGAGCAGTTCTTC.